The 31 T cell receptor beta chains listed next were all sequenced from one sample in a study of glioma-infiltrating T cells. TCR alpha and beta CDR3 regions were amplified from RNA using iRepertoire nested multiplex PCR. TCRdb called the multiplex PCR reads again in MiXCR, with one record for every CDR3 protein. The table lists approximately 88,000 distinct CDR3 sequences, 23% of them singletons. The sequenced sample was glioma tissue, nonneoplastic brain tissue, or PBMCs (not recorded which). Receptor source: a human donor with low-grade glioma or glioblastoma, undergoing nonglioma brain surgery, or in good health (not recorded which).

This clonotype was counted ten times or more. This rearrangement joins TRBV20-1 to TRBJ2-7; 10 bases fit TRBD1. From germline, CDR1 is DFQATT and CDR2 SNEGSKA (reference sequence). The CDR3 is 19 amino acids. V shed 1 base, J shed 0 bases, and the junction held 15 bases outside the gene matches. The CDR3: CSARVPPYRGQGLSYEQYF. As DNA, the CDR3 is TGCAGTGCTAGAGTTCCTCCCTACCGGGGACAGGGGCTCTCCTACGAGCAGTACTTC.

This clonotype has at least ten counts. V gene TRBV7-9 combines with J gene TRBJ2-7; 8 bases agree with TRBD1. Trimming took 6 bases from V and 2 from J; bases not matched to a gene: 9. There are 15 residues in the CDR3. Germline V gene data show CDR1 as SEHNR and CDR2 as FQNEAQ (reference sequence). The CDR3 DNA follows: TGTGCCAGCAGTCTCGGACAGGGTGGGGCCTACGAGCAGTACTTC. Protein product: CASSLGQGGAYEQYF. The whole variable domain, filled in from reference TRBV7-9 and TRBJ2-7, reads DTGVSQNPRHKITKRGQNVTFRCDPISEHNRLYWYRQTLGQGPEFLTYFQNEAQLEKSRLLSDRFSAERPKGSFSTLEIQRTEQGDSAMYLCASSLGQGGAYEQYFGPGTRLTVT.

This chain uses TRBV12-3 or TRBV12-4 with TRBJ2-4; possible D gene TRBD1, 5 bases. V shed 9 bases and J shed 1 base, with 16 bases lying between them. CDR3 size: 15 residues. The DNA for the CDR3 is TGTGCCAGTTCAACTCAGGGTTATGCCAAAAACATTCAGTACTTC. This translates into CASSTQGYAKNIQYF.

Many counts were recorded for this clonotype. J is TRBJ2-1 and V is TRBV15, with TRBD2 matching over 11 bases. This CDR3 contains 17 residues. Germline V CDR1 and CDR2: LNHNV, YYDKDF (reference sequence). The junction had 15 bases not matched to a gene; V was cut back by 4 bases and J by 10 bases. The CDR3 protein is CATSNGDSGRAQKEQFF. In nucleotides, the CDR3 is TGTGCCACCAGCAATGGGGATAGCGGGAGGGCCCAGAAGGAGCAGTTCTTC.

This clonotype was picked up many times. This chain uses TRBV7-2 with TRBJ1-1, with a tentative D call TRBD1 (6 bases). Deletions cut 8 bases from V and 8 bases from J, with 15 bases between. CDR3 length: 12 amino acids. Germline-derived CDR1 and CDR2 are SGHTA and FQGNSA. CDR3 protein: CASGRDTEEAFF. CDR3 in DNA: TGTGCCAGCGGCCGGGACACCGAGGAAGCTTTCTTT.

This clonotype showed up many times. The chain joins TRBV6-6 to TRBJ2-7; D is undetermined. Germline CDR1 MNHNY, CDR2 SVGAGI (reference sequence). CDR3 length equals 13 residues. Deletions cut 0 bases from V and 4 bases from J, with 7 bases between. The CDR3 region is CASSYSMSYEQYF. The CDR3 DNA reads TGTGCCAGCAGTTACTCGATGTCGTACGAGCAGTACTTC.

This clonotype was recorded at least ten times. CDR3 bases: TGTGCCAGCTCATCAGACGCGACAATGAACACTGAAGCTTTCTTT. Its translation is CASSSDATMNTEAFF. This chain uses TRBV18 with TRBJ1-1; D remains unclear. The CDR3 is made up of 15 amino acids. With 5 bases removed from V and 0 bases from J, the gap between germline ends came to 13 bases. Germline-derived CDR1 and CDR2 are KGHSH and LQKENI.

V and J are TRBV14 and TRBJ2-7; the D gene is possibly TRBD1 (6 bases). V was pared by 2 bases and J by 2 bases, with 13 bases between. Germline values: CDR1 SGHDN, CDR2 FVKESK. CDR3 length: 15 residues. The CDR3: CASSQIRDNPYEQYF. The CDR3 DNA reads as TGTGCCAGCAGCCAAATCCGGGACAACCCCTACGAGCAGTACTTC.

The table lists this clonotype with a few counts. The CDR3 coding sequence is TGTGCCAGCTCCCTCCGTCGTGAAGGGATCTACGAGCAGTACTTC. It encodes CASSLRREGIYEQYF. V gene TRBV18 combines with J gene TRBJ2-7; D gene unclear. This CDR3 is 15 amino acids long. The germline V and J ends were trimmed by 6 bases and 3 bases, with 18 bases remaining between them. Germline V gene lookup returns CDR1 KGHSH and CDR2 LQKENI.

The CDR3 sequence: CASSLVMRNSPLHF. CDR3 DNA: TGTGCCAGCAGCTTAGTGATGAGGAATTCACCCCTCCACTTT. V and J are TRBV11-2 and TRBJ1-6; D is unresolved. V shed 1 base and J shed 7 bases, with 8 bases lying between them. CDR3 length: 14 residues. CDR1 and CDR2 from the germline V gene are SGHAT and FQNNGV.

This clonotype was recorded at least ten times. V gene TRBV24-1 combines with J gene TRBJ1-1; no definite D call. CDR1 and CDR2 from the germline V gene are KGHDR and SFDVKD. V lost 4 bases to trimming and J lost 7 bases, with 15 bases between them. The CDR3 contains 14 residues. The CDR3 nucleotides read TGTGCCACCAGTGAGAATGACGTGGGTGGTGAAGCTTTCTTT. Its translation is CATSENDVGGEAFF.

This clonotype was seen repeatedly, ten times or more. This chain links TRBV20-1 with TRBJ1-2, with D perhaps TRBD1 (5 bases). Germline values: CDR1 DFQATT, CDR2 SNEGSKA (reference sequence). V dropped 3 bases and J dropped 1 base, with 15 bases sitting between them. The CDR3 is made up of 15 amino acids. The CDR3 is CSARNIGHNNYGYTF. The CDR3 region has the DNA TGCAGTGCTAGGAACATAGGACATAATAACTATGGCTACACCTTC.

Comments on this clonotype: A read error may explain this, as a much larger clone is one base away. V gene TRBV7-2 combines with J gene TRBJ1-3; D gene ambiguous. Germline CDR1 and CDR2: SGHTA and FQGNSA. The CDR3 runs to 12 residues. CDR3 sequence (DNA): TGTGCCAGCAGCTCGGATGGAAACACCACATATTTT. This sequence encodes CASSSDGNTTYF.

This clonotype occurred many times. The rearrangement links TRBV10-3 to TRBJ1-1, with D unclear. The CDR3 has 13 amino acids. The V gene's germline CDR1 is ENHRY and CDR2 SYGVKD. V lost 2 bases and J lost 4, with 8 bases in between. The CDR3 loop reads CAISERAVTEAFF. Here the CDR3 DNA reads TGTGCCATCAGTGAGCGGGCGGTCACTGAAGCTTTCTTT.

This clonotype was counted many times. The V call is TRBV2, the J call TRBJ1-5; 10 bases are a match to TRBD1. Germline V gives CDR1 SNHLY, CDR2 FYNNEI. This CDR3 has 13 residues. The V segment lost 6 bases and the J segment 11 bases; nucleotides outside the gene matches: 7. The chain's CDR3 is CASRTRTGGSQHF. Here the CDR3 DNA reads TGTGCCAGCAGGACTAGGACAGGGGGGTCCCAGCATTTT.

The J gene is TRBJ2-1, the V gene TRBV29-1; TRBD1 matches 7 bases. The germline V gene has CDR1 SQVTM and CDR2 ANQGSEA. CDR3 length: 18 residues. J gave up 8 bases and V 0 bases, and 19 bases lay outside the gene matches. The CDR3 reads CSVEDRGKETGSSDEQFF. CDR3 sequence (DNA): TGCAGCGTTGAAGATCGAGGAAAAGAGACAGGGAGCTCGGATGAGCAGTTCTTC.

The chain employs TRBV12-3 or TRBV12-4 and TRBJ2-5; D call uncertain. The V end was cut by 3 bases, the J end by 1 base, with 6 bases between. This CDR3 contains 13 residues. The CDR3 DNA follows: TGTGCCAGCAGTTTTAACAGCCAAGAGACCCAGTACTTC. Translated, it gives CASSFNSQETQYF.

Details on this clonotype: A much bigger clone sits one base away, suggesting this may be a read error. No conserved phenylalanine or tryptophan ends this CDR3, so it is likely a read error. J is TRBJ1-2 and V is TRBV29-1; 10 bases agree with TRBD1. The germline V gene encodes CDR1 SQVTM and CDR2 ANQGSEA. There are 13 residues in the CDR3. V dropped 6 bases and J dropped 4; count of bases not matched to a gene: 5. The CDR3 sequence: CSVEDRGTYGYTL. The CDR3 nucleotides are TGCAGCGTGGAGGACAGGGGGACCTATGGCTACACCCTC.

The CDR3 region has the DNA TGTGCCAGTAGTCCCTGGACGGTCCTCCGGGATGGCTACACCTTC. It codes for CASSPWTVLRDGYTF. V usage is TRBV19 and J usage is TRBJ1-2; D is undetermined. The CDR3 length is 15 residues. Germline lookup yields CDR1 LNHDA and CDR2 SQIVND (reference sequence). With 5 bases removed from V and 6 bases from J, the gap between germline ends came to 19 bases.

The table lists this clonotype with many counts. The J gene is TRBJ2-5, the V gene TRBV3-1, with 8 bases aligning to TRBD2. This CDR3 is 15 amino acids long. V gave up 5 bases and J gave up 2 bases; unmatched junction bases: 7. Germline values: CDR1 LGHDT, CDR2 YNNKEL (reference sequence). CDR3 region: CASSGLLAEQETQYF. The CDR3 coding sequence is TGTGCCAGCAGCGGACTACTAGCGGAACAAGAGACCCAGTACTTC.

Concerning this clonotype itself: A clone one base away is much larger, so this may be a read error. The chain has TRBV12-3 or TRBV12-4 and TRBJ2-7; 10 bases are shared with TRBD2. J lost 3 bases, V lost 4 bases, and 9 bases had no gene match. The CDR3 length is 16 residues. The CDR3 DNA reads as TGTGCCAGCAGTTCTCAGGGGACTAGCGAGGTCTACGAGCAGTACTTC. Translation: CASSSQGTSEVYEQYF.

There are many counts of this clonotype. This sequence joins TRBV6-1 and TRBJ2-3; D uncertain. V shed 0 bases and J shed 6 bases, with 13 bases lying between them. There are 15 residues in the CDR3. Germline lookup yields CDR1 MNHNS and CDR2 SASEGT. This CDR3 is CASSEATPLRDTQYF. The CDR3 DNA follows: TGTGCCAGCAGTGAAGCGACACCCCTAAGGGATACGCAGTATTTT.

CDR3 sequence (DNA): TGTGCCAGCACAAGAGACACCGGGGAGCTGTTTTTT. This codes for CASTRDTGELFF. This chain uses TRBV12-3 or TRBV12-4 with TRBJ2-2; no clear D. The CDR3 consists of 12 residues. V gave up 7 bases and J gave up 3 bases, with 6 bases separating them.

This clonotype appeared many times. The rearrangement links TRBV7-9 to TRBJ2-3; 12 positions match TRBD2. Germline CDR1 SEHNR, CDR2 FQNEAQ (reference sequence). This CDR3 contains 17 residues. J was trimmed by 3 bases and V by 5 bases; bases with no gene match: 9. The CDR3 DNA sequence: TGTGCCAGCAGCCCCAGCCGACTAGCGGGGGTAACAGATACGCAGTATTTT. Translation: CASSPSRLAGVTDTQYF.

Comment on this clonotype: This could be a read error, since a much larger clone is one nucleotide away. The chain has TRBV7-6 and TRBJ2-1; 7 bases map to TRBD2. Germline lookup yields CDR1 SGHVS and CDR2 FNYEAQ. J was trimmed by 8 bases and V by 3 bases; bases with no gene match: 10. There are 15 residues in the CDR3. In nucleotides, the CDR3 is TGTGCCAGCAGCTTCCTTGCGCGGGAGACCGATGAGCAGTTCTTC. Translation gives CASSFLARETDEQFF.

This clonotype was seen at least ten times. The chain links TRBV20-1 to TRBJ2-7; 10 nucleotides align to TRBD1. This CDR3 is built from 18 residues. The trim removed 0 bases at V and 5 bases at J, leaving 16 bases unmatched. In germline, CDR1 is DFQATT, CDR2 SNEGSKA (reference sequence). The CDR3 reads CSARDLTIPGQGSDEQYF. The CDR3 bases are TGCAGTGCTAGAGATCTAACTATCCCGGGACAGGGGTCGGACGAGCAGTACTTC.

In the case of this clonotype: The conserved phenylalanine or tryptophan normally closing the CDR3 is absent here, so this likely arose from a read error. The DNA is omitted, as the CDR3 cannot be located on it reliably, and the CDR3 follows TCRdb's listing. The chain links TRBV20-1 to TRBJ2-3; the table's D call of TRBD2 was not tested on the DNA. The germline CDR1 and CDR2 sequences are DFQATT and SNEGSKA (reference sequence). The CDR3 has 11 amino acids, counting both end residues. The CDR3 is CSARALSGGEV.

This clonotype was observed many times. CDR3 sequence: CASSLGQGNGYTF. The DNA of the CDR3 is TGTGCCAGCAGCCTAGGACAGGGAAATGGCTACACCTTC. V and J are TRBV6-1 and TRBJ1-2; 8 nucleotides line up with TRBD1. Germline assignment: CDR1 MNHNS and CDR2 SASEGT. The CDR3 runs to 13 residues. J gave up 6 bases and V 6 bases, and 6 bases lay outside the gene matches.

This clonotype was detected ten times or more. The CDR3 is CASRGLAGGTQYF. CDR3 DNA: TGTGCCAGCAGGGGACTAGCGGGGGGGACCCAGTACTTC. The chain links TRBV27 to TRBJ2-5, with 15 nucleotides matching TRBD2. CDR3 size: 13 residues. Germline CDR1 MNHEY, CDR2 SMNVEV (reference sequence). V dropped 6 bases and J dropped 7; count of bases not matched to a gene: 0.

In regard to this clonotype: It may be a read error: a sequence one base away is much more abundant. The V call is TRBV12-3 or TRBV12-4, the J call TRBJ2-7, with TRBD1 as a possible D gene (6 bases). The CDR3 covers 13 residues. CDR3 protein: CAGSLGQLREQYF. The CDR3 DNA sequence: TGTGCCGGCAGTTTAGGACAGCTCCGGGAGCAGTACTTC.

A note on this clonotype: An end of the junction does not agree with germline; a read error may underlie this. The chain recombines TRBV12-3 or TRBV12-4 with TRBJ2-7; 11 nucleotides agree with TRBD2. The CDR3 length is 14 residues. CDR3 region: CASRTGLAAYKQYF. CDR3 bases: TGTGCCAGCAGGACGGGACTAGCGGCCTACAAGCAGTACTTC.